This TCR beta chain originates from a study of blood T cell repertoires in COVID-19. About the study: Acute and convalescent COVID-19 samples came from the United States, Italy and Spain. T cells, B-cell-depleted T cells, or PBMCs provided the cDNA or gDNA that served as material.

Per the original data handling: Quantification of nucleated cells was approximated via reference gene primer amplification. Some clones are missing from TCRdb's copy, which holds only in-frame ones; the method was immunoSEQ multiplex PCR. D and trimming come from the DNA, and the V and J calls and clone size come from that table. The repertoire consists of about 55,000 clones, with around 83% occurring once and the leading ten covering roughly 15%. This clonotype originated in a human donor in a cohort sampled during active COVID-19. The sequenced sample was peripheral blood.

CDR3 DNA sequence: TGTGCCAGCAGCCAACCCCCAACCTACGAGCAGTACTTC. Protein: CASSQPPTYEQYF. The chain has TRBV3-1 (or the pseudogene TRBV3-2) and TRBJ2-7, with D unclear. The V gene's germline CDR1 is LGHDT and CDR2 YNNKEL (reference sequence). Trimming left V 2 bases short and J 2 bases short, with 7 bases between. The CDR3 totals 13 residues.